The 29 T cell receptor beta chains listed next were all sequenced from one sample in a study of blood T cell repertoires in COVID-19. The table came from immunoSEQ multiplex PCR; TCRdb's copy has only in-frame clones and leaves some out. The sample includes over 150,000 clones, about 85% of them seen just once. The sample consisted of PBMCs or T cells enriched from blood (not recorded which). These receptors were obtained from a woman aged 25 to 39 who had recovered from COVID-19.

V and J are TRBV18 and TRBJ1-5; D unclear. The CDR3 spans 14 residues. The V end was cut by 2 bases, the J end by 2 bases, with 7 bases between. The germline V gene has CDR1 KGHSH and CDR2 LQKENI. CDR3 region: CASSPGVGNQPQHF. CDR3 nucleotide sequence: TGTGCCAGCTCACCAGGAGTGGGCAATCAGCCCCAGCATTTT.

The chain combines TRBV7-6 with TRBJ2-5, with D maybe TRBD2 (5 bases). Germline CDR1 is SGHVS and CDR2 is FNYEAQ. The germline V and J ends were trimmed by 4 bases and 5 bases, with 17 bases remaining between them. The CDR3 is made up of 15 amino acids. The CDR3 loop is CASSSVATPGETQYF. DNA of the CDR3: TGTGCCAGCAGCTCCGTAGCGACCCCGGGGGAGACCCAGTACTTC.

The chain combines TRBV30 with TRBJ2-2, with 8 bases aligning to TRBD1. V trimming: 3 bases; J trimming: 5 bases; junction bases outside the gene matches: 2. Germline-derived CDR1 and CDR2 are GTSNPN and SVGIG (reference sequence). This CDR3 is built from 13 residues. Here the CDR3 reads CAWSRTGTGELFF. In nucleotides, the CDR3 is TGTGCCTGGAGCCGGACAGGGACCGGGGAGCTGTTTTTT.

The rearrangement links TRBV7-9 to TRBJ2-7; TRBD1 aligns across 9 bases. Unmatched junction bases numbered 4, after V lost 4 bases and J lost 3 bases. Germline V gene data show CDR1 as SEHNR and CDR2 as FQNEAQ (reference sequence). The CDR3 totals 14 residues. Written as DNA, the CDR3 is TGTGCCAGCAGCTCGGGACAGGGACTCTACGAGCAGTACTTC. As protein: CASSSGQGLYEQYF. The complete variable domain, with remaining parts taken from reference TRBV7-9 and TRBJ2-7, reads DTGVSQNPRHKITKRGQNVTFRCDPISEHNRLYWYRQTLGQGPEFLTYFQNEAQLEKSRLLSDRFSAERPKGSFSTLEIQRTEQGDSAMYLCASSSGQGLYEQYFGPGTRLTVT.

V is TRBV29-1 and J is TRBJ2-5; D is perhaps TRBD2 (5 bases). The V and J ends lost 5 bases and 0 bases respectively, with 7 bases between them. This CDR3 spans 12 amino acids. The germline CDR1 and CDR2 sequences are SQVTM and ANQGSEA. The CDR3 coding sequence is TGCAGCGTTTTGACTAACCAAGAGACCCAGTACTTC. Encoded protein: CSVLTNQETQYF.

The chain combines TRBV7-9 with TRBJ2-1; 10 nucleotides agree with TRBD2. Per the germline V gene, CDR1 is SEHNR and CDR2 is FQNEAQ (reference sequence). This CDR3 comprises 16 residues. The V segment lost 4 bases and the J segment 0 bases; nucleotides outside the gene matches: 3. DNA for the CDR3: TGTGCCAGCAGCTCGAGCGGGAGGGCCTCCTACAATGAGCAGTTCTTC. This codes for CASSSSGRASYNEQFF.

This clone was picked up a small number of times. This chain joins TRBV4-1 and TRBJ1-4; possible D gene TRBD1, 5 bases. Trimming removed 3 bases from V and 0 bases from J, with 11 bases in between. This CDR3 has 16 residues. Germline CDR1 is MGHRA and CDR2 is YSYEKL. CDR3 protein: CASSQNPDTTNEKLFF. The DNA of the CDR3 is TGCGCCAGCAGCCAGAACCCGGACACAACTAATGAAAAACTGTTTTTT.

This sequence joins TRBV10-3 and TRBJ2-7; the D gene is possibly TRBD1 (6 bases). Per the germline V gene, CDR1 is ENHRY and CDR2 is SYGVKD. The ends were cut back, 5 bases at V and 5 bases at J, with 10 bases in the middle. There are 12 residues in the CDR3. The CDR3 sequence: CAISPTGNEQYF. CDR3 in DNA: TGTGCCATCAGTCCAACAGGGAACGAGCAGTACTTC.

The CDR3 protein is CAISAIGHANTGELFF. In nucleotides, the CDR3 is TGTGCCATCAGTGCGATCGGACACGCGAACACCGGGGAGCTGTTTTTT. This chain connects TRBV10-3 to TRBJ2-2; tentatively, D is TRBD1 (5 bases). Per germline, CDR1 ENHRY and CDR2 SYGVKD. The CDR3 sequence is 16 residues long. Trimming took off 4 bases at V and 0 bases at J, with 12 bases between the two ends.

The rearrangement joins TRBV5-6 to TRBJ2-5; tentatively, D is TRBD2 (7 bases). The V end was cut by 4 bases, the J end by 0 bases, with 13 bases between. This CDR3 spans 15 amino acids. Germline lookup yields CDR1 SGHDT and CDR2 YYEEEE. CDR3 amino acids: CASSTEGGYQETQYF. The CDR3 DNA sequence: TGTGCCAGCAGCACCGAGGGGGGGTACCAAGAGACCCAGTACTTC.

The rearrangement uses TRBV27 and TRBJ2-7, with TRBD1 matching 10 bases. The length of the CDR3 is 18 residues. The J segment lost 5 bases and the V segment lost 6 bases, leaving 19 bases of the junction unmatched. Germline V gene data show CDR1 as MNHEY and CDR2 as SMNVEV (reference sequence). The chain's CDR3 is CASSTHPGTGVGHHEQYF. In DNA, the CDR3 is TGTGCCAGCAGCACACACCCCGGGACAGGGGTAGGGCATCACGAGCAGTACTTC.

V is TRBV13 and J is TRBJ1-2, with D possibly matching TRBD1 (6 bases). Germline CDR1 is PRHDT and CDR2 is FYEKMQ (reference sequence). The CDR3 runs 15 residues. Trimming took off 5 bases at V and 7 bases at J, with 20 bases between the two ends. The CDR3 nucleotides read TGTGCCAGCAGCCAATCGGACAGCCCGACGCCTGGCTACACCTTC. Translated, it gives CASSQSDSPTPGYTF.

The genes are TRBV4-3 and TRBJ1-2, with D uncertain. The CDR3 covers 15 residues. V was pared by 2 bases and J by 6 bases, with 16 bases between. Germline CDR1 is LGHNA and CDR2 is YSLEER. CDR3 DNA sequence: TGCGCCAGCAGCCAACACCTTCCCCTATCGGATGGCTACACCTTC. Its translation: CASSQHLPLSDGYTF.

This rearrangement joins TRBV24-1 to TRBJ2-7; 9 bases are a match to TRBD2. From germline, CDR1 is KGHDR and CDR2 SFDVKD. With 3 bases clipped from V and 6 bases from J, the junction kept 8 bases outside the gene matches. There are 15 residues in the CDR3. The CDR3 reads CATSDRISGSGEQYF. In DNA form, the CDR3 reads TGTGCCACCAGTGATCGTATTAGCGGGAGCGGCGAGCAGTACTTC.

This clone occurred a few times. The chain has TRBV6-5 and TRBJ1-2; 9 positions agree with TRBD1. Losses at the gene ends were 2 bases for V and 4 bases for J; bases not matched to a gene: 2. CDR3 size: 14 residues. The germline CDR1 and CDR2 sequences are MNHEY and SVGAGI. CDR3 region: CASSYRTGAYGYTF. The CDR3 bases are TGTGCCAGCAGTTACAGGACAGGGGCCTATGGCTACACCTTC.

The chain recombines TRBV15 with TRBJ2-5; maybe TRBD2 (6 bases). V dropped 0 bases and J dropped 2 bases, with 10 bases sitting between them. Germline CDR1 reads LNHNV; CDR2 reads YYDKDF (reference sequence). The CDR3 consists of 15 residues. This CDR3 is CATSRDRGGQETQYF. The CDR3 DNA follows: TGTGCCACCAGCAGAGATCGGGGAGGTCAAGAGACCCAGTACTTC.

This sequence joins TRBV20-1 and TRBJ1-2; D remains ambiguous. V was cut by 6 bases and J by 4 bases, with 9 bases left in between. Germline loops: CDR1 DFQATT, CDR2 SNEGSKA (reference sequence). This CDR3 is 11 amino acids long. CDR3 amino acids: CSARVVYGYTF. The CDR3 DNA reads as TGCAGTGCGAGGGTCGTCTATGGCTACACCTTC.

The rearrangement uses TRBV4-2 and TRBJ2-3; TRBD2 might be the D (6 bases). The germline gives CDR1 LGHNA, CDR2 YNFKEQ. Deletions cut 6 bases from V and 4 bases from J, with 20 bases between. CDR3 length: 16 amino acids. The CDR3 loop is CASRPKGLAEADTQYF. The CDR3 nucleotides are TGTGCCAGCAGACCGAAGGGACTCGCCGAGGCAGATACGCAGTATTTT.

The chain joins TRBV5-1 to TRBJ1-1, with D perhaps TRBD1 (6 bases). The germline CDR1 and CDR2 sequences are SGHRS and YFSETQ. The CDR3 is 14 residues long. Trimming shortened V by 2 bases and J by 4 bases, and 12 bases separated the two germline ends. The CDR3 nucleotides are TGCGCCAGCAGCTTACTACAGGGTCGCACTGAAGCTTTCTTT. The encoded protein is CASSLLQGRTEAFF.

The CDR3 spells CASSLVGGQGGTQYF. In nucleotides, the CDR3 is TGTGCCAGCAGCTTAGTCGGCGGACAGGGGGGGACCCAGTACTTC. V is TRBV7-6 and J is TRBJ2-5, with 10 bases aligning to TRBD1. Germline V gene sequence: CDR1 SGHVS, CDR2 FNYEAQ. V dropped 1 base and J dropped 7; count of bases not matched to a gene: 6. The CDR3 consists of 15 residues.

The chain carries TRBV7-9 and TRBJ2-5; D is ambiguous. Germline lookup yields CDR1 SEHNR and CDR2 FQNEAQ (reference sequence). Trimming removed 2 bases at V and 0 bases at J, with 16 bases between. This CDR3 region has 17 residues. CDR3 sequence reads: CASSLLVSSDNQETQYF. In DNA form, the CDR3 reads TGTGCCAGCAGCTTATTGGTGAGCAGTGACAACCAAGAGACCCAGTACTTC. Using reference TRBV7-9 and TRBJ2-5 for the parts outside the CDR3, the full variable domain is DTGVSQNPRHKITKRGQNVTFRCDPISEHNRLYWYRQTLGQGPEFLTYFQNEAQLEKSRLLSDRFSAERPKGSFSTLEIQRTEQGDSAMYLCASSLLVSSDNQETQYFGPGTRLLVL.

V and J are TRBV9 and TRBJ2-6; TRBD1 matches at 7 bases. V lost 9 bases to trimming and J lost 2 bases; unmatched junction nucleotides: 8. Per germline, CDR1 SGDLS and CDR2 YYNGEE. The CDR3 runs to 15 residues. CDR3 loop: CATKHDRAGANVLTF. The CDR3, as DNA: TGTGCCACCAAACACGACAGGGCTGGGGCCAACGTCCTGACTTTC.

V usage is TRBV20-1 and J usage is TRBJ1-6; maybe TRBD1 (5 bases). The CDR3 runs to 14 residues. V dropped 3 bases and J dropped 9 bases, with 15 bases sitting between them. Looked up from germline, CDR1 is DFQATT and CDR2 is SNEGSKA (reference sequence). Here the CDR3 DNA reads TGCAGTGCTAGTCGGGGGGGGGAAGGTTCACCCCTCCACTTT. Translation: CSASRGGEGSPLHF.

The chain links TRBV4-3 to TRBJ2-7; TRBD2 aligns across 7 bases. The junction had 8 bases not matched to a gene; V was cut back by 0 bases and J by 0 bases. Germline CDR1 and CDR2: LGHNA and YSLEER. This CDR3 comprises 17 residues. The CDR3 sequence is CASSQDQTGGTSYEQYF. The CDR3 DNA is TGCGCCAGCAGCCAAGATCAGACGGGAGGAACCTCCTACGAGCAGTACTTC.

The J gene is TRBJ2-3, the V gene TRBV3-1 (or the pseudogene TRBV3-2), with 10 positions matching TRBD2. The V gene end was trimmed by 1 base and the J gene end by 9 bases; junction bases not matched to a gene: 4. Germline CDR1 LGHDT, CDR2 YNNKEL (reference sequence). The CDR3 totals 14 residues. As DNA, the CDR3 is TGTGCCAGCAGCCAAGGGACTAGCGGCGAGACGCAGTATTTT. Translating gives CASSQGTSGETQYF.

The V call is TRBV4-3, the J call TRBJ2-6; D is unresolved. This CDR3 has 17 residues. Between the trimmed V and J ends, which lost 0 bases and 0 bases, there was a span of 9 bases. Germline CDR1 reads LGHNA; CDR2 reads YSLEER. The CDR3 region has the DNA TGCGCCAGCAGCCAAGAGAGTCACGGCTCTGGGGCCAACGTCCTGACTTTC. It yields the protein CASSQESHGSGANVLTF.

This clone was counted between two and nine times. The CDR3 reads CASRQDLNQPQHF. The CDR3 DNA is TGTGCCAGCAGACAGGATCTCAATCAGCCCCAGCATTTT. The chain couples TRBV6-6 to TRBJ1-5; D is possibly TRBD1 (5 bases). Trimming shortened V by 6 bases and J by 3 bases, and 9 bases separated the two germline ends. The CDR3 contains 13 residues. Germline loops: CDR1 MNHNY, CDR2 SVGAGI (reference sequence).

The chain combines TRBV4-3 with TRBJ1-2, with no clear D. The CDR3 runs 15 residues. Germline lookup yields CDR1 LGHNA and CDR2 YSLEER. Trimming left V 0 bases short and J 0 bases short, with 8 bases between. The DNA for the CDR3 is TGCGCCAGCAGCCAAGAGCCTCTAGCTAACTATGGCTACACCTTC. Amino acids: CASSQEPLANYGYTF.

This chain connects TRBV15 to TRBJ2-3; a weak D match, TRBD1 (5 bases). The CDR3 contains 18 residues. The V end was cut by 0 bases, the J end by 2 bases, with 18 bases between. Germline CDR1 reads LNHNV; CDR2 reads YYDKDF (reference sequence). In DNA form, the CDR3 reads TGTGCCACCAGCAGAGATATTGGGGCCTTAACCCACACAGATACGCAGTATTTT. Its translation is CATSRDIGALTHTDTQYF.